The entry below describes one TCR beta chain. What it binds is unknown. This record comes from a study of T cell responses to AZD1222 COVID-19 vaccine. Study-level information: Second-dose schedules of about 4 or about 12 weeks were combined.

Assay used: immunoSEQ multiplex PCR; TCRdb lists only in-frame clones, some missing. This table holds 150,000 or so clones, 89% found once. This CDR3 region has 17 residues. V lost 5 bases and J lost 6; bases outside the gene matches: 17. Germline assignment: CDR1 MDHEN and CDR2 SYDVKM. General study findings and limits: Only a handful of AZD1222 recipients tested seropositive at baseline. Vaccine-associated CD4 TCRs spanned spike, dominant at 160-218 and 743-854. Donors, mostly white British, included more females; clonal diversity was possibly underestimated.

This clonotype originated in an adult in good health. The rearrangement links TRBV28 to TRBJ1-1; TRBD1 aligns across 8 bases. Sequenced here: peripheral blood, sampled on day 0 of AZD1222 vaccination. The CDR3 DNA sequence: TGTGCCAGCAGTCTAGGGACAGGTCTTCTAAGAGGGGCTGAAGCTTTCTTT. Its protein is CASSLGTGLLRGAEAFF.